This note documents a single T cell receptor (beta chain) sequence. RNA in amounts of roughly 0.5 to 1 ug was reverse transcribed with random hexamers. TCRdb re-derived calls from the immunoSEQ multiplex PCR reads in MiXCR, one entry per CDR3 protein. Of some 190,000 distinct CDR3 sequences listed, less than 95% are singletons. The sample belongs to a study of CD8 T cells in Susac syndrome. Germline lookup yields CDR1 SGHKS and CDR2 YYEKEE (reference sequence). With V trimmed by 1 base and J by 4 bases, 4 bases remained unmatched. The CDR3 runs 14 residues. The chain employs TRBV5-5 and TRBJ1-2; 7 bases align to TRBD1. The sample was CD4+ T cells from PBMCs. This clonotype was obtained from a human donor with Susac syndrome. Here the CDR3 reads CASSLLTGTYGYTF. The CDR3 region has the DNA TGTGCCAGCAGCTTGTTGACAGGGACCTATGGCTACACCTTC.